The clone carrying this TCR beta chain has ten or more counts. Antigen: not known. The data stem from a study of T cells after yellow fever vaccination. Study-level points and caveats: Reappearing after the booster were most of the clones from primary vaccination (about 96% CD4, 88% CD8). Clonotypes appearing in both CD4 and CD8 compartments existed, and their share was small.

The V end lost 2 bases, the J end lost 7 bases, and 12 bases lay between the germline ends. CDR1 is DFQATT and CDR2 is SNEGSKA in the germline V gene (reference sequence). CDR3 length: 13 residues. The 5'RACE template-switching step produced TCR cDNA and added a universal primer site and UMIs. TCRdb re-called the 5' RACE reads with MiXCR, one entry per CDR3 protein. The table lists about 150,000 distinct CDR3 sequences, approximately 6.2% of them singletons. The chain recombines TRBV20-1 with TRBJ1-3, with no clear D. Specimen: CD4+ T cells sorted from PBMCs, collected on the day of the first yellow fever vaccination. The sequence was obtained from a young man who received the YFV17D yellow fever vaccine. The CDR3 reads CSARFGSINTIYF. Written as DNA, the CDR3 is TGCAGTGCTAGATTTGGCAGTATTAACACCATATATTTT.